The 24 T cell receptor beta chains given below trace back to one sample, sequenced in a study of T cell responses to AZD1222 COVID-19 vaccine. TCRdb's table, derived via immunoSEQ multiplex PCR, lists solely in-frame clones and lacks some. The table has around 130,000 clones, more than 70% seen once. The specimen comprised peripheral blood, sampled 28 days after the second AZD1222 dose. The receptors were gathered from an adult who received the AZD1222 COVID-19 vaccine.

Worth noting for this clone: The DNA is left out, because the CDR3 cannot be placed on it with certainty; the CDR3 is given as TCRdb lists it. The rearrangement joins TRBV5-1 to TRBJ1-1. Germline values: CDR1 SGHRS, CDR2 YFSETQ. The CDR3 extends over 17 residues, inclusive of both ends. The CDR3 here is CASSTFGPGRGGTEAFF.

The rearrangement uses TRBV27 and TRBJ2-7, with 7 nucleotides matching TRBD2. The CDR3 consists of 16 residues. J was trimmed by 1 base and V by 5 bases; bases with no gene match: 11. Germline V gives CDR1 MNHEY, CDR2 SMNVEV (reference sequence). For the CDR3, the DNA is TGTGCCAGCAGTCCTCACCCCGGGACTAAATCCTACGAGCAGTACTTC. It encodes CASSPHPGTKSYEQYF.

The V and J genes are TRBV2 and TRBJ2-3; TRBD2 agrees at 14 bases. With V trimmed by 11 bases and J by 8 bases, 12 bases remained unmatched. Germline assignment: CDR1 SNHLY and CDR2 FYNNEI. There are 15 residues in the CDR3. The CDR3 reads CAGRTSGGPGPTQYF. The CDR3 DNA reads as TGTGCCGGACGGACTAGCGGGGGGCCGGGACCTACGCAGTATTTT.

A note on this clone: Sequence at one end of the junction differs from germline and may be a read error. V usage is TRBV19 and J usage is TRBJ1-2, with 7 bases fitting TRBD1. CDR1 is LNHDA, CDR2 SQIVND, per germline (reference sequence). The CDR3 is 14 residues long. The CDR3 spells CASSIEGANSGYTF. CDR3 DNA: TGTGCCAGTAGTATCGAGGGGGCGAACTCTGGCTACACCTTC.

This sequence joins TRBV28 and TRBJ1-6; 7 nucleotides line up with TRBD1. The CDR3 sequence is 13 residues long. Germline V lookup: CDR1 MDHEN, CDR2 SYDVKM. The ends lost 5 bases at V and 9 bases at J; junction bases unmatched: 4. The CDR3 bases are TGTGCCAGCAGTCGCACAGGGGCTTCACCCCTCCACTTT. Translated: CASSRTGASPLHF.

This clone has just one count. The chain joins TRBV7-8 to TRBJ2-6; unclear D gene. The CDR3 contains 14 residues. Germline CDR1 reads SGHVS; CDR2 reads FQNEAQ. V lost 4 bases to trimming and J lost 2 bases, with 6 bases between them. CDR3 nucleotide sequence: TGTGCCAGCAGCTACCTGGCTGGGGCCAACGTCCTGACTTTC. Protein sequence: CASSYLAGANVLTF.

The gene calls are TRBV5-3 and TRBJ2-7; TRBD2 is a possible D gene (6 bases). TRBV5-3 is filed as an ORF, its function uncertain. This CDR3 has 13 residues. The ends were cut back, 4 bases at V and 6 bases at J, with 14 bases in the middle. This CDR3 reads CARSGTGVPEQYF. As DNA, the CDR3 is TGTGCCAGAAGCGGGACGGGGGTCCCCGAGCAGTACTTC.

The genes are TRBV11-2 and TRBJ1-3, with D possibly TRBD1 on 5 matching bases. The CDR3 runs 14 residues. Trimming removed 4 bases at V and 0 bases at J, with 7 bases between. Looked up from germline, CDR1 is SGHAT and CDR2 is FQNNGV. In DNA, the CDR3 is TGTGCCAGCAGCTCCGGGACCTCTGGAAACACCATATATTTT. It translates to CASSSGTSGNTIYF.

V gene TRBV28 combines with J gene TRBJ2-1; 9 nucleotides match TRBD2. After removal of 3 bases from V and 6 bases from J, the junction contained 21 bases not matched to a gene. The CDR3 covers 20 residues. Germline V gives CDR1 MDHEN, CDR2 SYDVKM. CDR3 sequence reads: CASSFLVLAGPSGLSNEQFF. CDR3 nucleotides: TGTGCCAGCAGTTTTTTGGTGCTAGCGGGACCCAGCGGGCTATCCAATGAGCAGTTCTTC.

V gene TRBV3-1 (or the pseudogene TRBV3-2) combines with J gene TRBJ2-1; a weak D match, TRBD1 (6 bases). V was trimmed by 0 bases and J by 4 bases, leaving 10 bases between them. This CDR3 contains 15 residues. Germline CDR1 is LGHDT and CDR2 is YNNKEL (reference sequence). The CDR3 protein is CASSQEGTKYNEQFF. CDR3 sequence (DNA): TGTGCCAGCAGCCAAGAGGGGACAAAGTACAATGAGCAGTTCTTC.

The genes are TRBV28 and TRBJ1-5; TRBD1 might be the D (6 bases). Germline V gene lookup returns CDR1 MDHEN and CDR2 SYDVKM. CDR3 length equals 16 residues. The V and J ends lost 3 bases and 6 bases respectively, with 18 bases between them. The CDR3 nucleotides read TGTGCCAGCAGTTTTGATTTTAAACAGGGTCGTCAGCCCCAGCATTTT. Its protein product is CASSFDFKQGRQPQHF.

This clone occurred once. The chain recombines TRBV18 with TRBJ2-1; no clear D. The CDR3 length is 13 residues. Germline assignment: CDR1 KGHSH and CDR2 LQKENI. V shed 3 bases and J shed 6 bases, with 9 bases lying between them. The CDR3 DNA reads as TGTGCCAGCTCACCGTCTGCCATCAATGAGCAGTTCTTC. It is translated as CASSPSAINEQFF. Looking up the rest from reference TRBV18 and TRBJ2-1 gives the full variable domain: NAGVMQNPRHLVRRRGQEARLRCSPMKGHSHVYWYRQLPEEGLKFMVYLQKENIIDESGMPKERFSAEFPKEGPSILRIQQVVRGDSAAYFCASSPSAINEQFFGPGTRLTVL.

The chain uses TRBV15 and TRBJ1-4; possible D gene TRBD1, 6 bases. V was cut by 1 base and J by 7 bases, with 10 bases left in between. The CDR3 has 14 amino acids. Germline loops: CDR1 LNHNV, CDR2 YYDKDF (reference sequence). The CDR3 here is CATSRGDNLEKLFF. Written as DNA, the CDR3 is TGTGCCACCAGCAGAGGGGACAACCTTGAAAAACTGTTTTTT. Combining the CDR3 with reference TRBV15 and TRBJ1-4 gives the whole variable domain DAMVIQNPRYQVTQFGKPVTLSCSQTLNHNVMYWYQQKSSQAPKLLFHYYDKDFNNEADTPDNFQSRRPNTSFCFLDIRSPGLGDTAMYLCATSRGDNLEKLFFGSGTQLSVL.

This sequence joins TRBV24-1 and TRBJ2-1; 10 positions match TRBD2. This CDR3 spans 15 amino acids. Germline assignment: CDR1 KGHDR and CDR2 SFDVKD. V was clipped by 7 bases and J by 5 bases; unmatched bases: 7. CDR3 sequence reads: CATSGSSGGNNEQFF. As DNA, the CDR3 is TGTGCCACCAGCGGGAGTAGCGGGGGGAACAATGAGCAGTTCTTC.

The CDR3 DNA reads as TGTGCCAGCAGCTTCGGGGGTACTGGGGCCAACGTCCTGACTTTC. It specifies CASSFGGTGANVLTF. The rearrangement links TRBV7-3 to TRBJ2-6; D is perhaps TRBD2 (6 bases). V lost 3 bases and J lost 2, with 8 bases in between. The CDR3 totals 15 residues. Germline CDR1 reads SGHTA; CDR2 reads FQGTGA.

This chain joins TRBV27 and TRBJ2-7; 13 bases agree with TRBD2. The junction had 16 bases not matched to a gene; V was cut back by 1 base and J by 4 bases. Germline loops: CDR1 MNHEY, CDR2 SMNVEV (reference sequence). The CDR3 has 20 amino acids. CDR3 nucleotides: TGTGCCAGCAGTTTATACCCCCCCGTTGGACTAGCGGGAGAGGTGTACGAGCAGTACTTC. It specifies CASSLYPPVGLAGEVYEQYF.

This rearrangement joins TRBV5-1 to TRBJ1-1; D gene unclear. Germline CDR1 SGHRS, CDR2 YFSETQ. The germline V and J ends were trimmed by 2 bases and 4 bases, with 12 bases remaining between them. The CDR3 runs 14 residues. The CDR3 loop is CASSLAGGPTEAFF. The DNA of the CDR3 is TGCGCCAGCAGCTTAGCTGGTGGTCCCACTGAAGCTTTCTTT.

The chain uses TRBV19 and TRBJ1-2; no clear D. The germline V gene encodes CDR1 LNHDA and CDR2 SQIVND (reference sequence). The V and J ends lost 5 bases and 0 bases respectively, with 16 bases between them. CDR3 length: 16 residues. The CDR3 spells CASSLRATRANYGYTF. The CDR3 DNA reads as TGTGCCAGTAGTCTAAGGGCCACCCGGGCTAACTATGGCTACACCTTC.

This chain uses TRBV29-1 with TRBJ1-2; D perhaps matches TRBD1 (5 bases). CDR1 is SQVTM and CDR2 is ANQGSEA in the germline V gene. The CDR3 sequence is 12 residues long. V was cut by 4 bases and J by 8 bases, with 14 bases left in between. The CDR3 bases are TGCAGCGTTGGACACAAGGGGCGAGGCTACACCTTC. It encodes CSVGHKGRGYTF.

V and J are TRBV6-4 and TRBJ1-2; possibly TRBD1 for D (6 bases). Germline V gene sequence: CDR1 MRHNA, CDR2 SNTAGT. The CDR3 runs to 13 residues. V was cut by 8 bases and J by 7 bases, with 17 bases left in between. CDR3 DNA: TGTGCCAGCCGCAACCTGGACAGACCTGGCTACACCTTC. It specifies CASRNLDRPGYTF.

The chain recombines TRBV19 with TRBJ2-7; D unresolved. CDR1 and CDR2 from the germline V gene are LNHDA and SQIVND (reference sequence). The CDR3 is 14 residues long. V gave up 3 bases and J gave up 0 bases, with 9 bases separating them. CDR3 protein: CASSIAWSSYEQYF. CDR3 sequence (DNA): TGTGCCAGTAGTATCGCCTGGAGCTCCTACGAGCAGTACTTC.

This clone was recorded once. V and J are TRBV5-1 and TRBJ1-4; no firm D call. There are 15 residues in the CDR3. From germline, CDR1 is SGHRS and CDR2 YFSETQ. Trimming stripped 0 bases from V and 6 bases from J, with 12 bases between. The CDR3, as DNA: TGCGCCAGCAGCTTGGGGGCGGTCGGGGATGAAAAACTGTTTTTT. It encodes CASSLGAVGDEKLFF.

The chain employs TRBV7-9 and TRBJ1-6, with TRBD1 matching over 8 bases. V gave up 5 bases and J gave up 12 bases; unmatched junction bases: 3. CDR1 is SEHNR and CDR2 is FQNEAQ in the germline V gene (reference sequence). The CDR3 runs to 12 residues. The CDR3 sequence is CASSQGQGPLHF. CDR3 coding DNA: TGTGCCAGCAGCCAAGGACAGGGACCCCTCCACTTT.

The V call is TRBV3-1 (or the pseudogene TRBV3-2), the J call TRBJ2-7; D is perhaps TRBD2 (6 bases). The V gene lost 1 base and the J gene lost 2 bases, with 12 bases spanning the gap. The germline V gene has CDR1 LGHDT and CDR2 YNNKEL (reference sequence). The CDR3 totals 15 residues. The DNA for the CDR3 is TGTGCCAGCAGCCAAGGGCTCGGGGGAACCTACGAGCAGTACTTC. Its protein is CASSQGLGGTYEQYF.